Described below is a single T cell receptor (beta chain) sequence and its context. Its antigen remains unidentified. The sample originates from a study of cytomegalovirus exposure and HLA in healthy donors. The PCR contained 60 Vbeta and 13 Jbeta primers. The table came from immunoSEQ multiplex PCR; TCRdb's copy has only in-frame clones and leaves some out. The table includes over 150,000 clones, around 83% detected once. Germline V CDR1 and CDR2: LNHNV, YYDKDF (reference sequence). The J segment lost 5 bases and the V segment lost 5 bases, leaving 6 bases of the junction unmatched. This CDR3 has 14 residues. Whole-study findings and limits: Sequencing depth across donors, presence/absence analyses assumed, was roughly uniform.

J is TRBJ2-5 and V is TRBV15; 9 bases align to TRBD1. Sequencing was done on a sample of PBMCs. The clonotype comes from a woman aged 50 to 60 in good health and CMV-seropositive. The DNA for the CDR3 is TGTGCCACCAGCCCCCGGACAGGGGAGGAGACCCAGTACTTC. Its translation is CATSPRTGEETQYF. The full variable domain, its missing parts supplied by reference TRBV15 and TRBJ2-5, is DAMVIQNPRYQVTQFGKPVTLSCSQTLNHNVMYWYQQKSSQAPKLLFHYYDKDFNNEADTPDNFQSRRPNTSFCFLDIRSPGLGDTAMYLCATSPRTGEETQYFGPGTRLLVL.